These 9 T cell receptor beta chains originate from one sample sequenced in a study of Graves' ophthalmopathy and Graves' hyperthyroidism. RNA transcripts yielded amplified TCR beta CDR3 regions. The workflow started with a first-round RT-PCR run with HTBI primers and then moved on to a second-round multiplex PCR. TCRdb passed the multiplex PCR reads through MiXCR, listing each CDR3 protein once. The data show 680,000 or so distinct CDR3 sequences, 20% to 25% seen once. The source material was peripheral blood. These receptors all stem from a woman younger than 35 with stable Graves' hyperthyroidism. Some clones in this sample may be carry-over from other donors' samples.

V is TRBV5-1 and J is TRBJ1-6; D is uncertain. Germline-derived CDR1 and CDR2 are SGHRS and YFSETQ. The V end lost 4 bases, the J end lost 2 bases, and 13 bases lay between the germline ends. The CDR3 spans 16 residues. The DNA of the CDR3 is TGCGCCAGCAGCGCGCGAGAAGCGACCTATAATTCACCCCTCCACTTT. Translated: CASSAREATYNSPLHF.

The rearrangement links TRBV7-3 to TRBJ2-2; 11 nucleotides agree with TRBD1. V gave up 1 base and J gave up 4 bases; unmatched junction bases: 2. CDR1 and CDR2 from the germline V gene are SGHTA and FQGTGA. CDR3 length: 16 residues. CDR3 loop: CASSLRTGGTTGELFF. The DNA for the CDR3 is TGTGCCAGCAGCTTAAGGACAGGGGGCACCACCGGGGAGCTGTTTTTT.

This clonotype was seen many times. The chain has TRBV5-1 and TRBJ2-5, with D uncertain. V was cut by 3 bases and J by 3 bases, with 12 bases left in between. CDR3 size: 14 residues. Germline values: CDR1 SGHRS, CDR2 YFSETQ. Here the CDR3 reads CASSWPTGEETQYF. CDR3 DNA: TGCGCCAGCAGCTGGCCTACCGGAGAAGAGACCCAGTACTTC.

This clonotype has at least ten counts. V gene TRBV6-5 combines with J gene TRBJ1-1; no clear D gene. The CDR3 contains 13 residues. Germline loops: CDR1 MNHEY, CDR2 SVGAGI. V gave up 6 bases and J gave up 0 bases, with 8 bases separating them. This chain's CDR3 is CASSIRVNTEAFF. CDR3 in DNA: TGTGCCAGCAGCATAAGGGTGAACACTGAAGCTTTCTTT.

This clonotype has ten or more counts. The chain is built from TRBV27 and TRBJ1-2; TRBD1 is a possible D gene (5 bases). The CDR3 runs 15 residues. Trimming cost V 6 bases and J 0 bases, with 14 bases left between them. Germline V gives CDR1 MNHEY, CDR2 SMNVEV (reference sequence). The CDR3 sequence is CASSYDSHANYGYTF. The DNA of the CDR3 is TGTGCCAGCAGCTACGACAGCCATGCTAACTATGGCTACACCTTC.

This clonotype appeared many times. A much larger clone is a single base away; this may be a read error. The chain uses TRBV19 and TRBJ1-1; D unclear. Germline loops: CDR1 LNHDA, CDR2 SQIVND (reference sequence). The CDR3 totals 10 residues. V dropped 9 bases and J dropped 3 bases, with 5 bases sitting between them. CDR3 in DNA: TGTGCCAGCAGTCACACTGAAGCTTTCTTT. Translating gives CASSHTEAFF.

This clonotype appeared many times. This sequence joins TRBV29-1 and TRBJ1-1; 10 positions agree with TRBD1. The germline V gene has CDR1 SQVTM and CDR2 ANQGSEA. The CDR3 consists of 12 residues. V lost 5 bases to trimming and J lost 7 bases; unmatched junction nucleotides: 4. CDR3 coding DNA: TGCAGCGTTTGGACAGGGGGAGGTGAAGCTTTCTTT. This translates into CSVWTGGGEAFF.

V usage is TRBV20-1 and J usage is TRBJ1-6; D remains ambiguous. Trimming removed 0 bases at V and 7 bases at J, with 13 bases between. CDR1 DFQATT and CDR2 SNEGSKA come from the germline V gene (reference sequence). The CDR3 covers 15 residues. CDR3 nucleotide sequence: TGCAGTGCTAGAGATTTACAGAAACAGAATTCACCCCTCCACTTT. Amino acids: CSARDLQKQNSPLHF.

The chain uses TRBV15 and TRBJ2-5, with 10 bases aligning to TRBD1. J gave up 5 bases and V 4 bases, and 7 bases lay outside the gene matches. Germline assignment: CDR1 LNHNV and CDR2 YYDKDF (reference sequence). This CDR3 is 15 amino acids long. The CDR3 DNA sequence: TGTGCCACCAGCAAGGGACAGGGGACAAGTGAGACCCAGTACTTC. It yields the protein CATSKGQGTSETQYF.